The T cell receptor (beta chain) described here comes from a study of post-analysis software for immune sequencing data. About the study: The study covered relapsing-remitting, secondary progressive and progressive-relapsing courses of multiple sclerosis. The study's findings and limits: Five or six TRBV segments, TRBV5-6, TRBV5-1 and TRBV20-1 among them, were found more frequent in patients than controls. Normalized Chao1 diversity was significantly lower in multiple sclerosis patients than in controls.

The CDR3 is 15 residues long. V dropped 0 bases and J dropped 2; count of bases not matched to a gene: 6. Germline V gives CDR1 DFQATT, CDR2 SNEGSKA (reference sequence). TCR beta cDNA libraries included unique molecular identifiers. TCRdb re-analysed the PCR reads in MiXCR, keeping a single row per CDR3 protein. There are 750,000 to 950,000 distinct CDR3 sequences in the sample; under 60% occur only once, and 4.9% lies in the top ten. Comments on this clonotype: The antigen is not known.

Source material: blood. The TCR was taken from a girl between 5 and 17 years old with multiple sclerosis. The gene calls are TRBV20-1 and TRBJ2-5, with TRBD1 identical over 7 bases. The CDR3 reads CSARDQGGHQETQYF. CDR3 in DNA: TGCAGTGCTAGAGACCAAGGGGGCCATCAAGAGACCCAGTACTTC.